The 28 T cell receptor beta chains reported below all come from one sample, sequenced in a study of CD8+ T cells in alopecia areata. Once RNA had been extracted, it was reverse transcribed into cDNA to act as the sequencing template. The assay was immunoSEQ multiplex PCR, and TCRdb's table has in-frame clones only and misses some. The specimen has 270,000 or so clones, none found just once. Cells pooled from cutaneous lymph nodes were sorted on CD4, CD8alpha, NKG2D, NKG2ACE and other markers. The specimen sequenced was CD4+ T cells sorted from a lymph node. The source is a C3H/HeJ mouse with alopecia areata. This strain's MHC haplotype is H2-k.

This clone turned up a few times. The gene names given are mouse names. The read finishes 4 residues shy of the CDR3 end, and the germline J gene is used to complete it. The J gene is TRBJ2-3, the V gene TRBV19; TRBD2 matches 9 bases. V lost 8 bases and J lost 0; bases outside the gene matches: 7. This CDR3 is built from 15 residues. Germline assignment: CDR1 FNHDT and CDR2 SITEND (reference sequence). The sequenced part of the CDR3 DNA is TGTGCCAGACCGGGACTGGGTCCTAGTGCAGAA. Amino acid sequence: CARPGLGPSAE. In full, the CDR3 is CARPGLGPSAETLYF.

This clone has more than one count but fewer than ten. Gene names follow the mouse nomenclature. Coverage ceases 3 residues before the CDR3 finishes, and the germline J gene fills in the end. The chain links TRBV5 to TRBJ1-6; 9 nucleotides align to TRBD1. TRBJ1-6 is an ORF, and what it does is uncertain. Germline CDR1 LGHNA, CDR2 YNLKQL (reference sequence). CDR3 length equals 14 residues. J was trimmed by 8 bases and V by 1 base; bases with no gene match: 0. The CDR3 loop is CASSQGTGDSPLYF. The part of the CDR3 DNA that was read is TGTGCCAGCAGCCAAGGGACAGGGGATTCGCCC.

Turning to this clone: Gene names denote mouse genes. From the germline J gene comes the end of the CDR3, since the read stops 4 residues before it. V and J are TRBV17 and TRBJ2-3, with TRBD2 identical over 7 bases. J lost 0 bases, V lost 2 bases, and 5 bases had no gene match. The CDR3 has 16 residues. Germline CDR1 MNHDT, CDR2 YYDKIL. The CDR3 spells CASSRTAGGSAETLYF. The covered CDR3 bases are TGTGCTAGCAGTAGAACGGCTGGGGGAAGTGCAGAA.

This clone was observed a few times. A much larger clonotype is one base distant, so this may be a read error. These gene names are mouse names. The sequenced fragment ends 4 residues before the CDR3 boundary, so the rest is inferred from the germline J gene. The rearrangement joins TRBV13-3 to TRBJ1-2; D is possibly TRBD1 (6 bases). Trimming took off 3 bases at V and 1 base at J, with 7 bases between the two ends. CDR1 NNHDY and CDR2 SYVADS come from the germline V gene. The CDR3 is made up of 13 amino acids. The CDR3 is CASSAGQNSDYTF. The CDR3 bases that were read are TGTGCCAGCAGTGCGGGACAAAACTCC.

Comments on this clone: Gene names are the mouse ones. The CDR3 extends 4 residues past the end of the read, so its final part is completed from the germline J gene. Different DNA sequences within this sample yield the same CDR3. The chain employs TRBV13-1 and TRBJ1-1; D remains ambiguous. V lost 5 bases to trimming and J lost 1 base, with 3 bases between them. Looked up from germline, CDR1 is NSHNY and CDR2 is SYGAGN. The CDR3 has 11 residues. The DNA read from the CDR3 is TGTGCCAGCAGCAAAAACACA. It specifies CASSKNT. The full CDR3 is CASSKNTEVFF.

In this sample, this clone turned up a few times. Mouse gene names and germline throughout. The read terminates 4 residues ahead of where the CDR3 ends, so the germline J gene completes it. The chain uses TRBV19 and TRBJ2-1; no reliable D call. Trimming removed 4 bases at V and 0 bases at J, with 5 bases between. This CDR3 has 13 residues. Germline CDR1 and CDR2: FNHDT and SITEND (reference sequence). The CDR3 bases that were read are TGTGCCAGCAGTCACAGTAACTATGCT. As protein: CASSHSNYA. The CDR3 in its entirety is CASSHSNYAEQFF.

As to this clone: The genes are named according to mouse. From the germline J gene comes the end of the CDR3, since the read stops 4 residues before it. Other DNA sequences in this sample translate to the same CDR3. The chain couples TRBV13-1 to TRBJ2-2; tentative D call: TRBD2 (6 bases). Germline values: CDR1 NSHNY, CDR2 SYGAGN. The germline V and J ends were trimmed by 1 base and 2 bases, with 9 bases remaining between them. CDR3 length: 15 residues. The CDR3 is CASSDPGLNTGQLYF. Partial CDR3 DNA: TGTGCCAGCAGTGATCCGGGACTCAACACCGGG.

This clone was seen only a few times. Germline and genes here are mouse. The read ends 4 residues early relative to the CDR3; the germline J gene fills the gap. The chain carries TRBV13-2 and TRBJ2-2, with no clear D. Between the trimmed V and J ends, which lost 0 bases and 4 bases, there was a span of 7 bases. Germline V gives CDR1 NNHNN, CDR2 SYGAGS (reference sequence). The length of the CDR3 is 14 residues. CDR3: CASGDAQSTGQLYF. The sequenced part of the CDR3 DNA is TGTGCCAGCGGTGATGCACAGAGCACCGGG.

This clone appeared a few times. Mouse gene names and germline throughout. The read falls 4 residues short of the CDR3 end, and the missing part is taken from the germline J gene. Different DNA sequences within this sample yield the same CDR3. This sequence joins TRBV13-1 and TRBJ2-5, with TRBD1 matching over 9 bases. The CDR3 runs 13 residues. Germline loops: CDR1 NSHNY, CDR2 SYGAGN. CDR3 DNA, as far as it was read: TGTGCCAGCAGCCGGGACAGGGAAGAC. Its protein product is CASSRDRED. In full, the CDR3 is CASSRDREDTQYF.

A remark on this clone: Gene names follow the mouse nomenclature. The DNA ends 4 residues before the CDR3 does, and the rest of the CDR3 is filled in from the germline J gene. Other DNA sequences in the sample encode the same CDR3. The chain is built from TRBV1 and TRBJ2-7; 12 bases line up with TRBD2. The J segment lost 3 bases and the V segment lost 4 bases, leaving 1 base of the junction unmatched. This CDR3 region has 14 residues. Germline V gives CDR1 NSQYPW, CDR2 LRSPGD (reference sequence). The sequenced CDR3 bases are TGCACCTGCAGTGGGGACTGGGGGGTCTAT. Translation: CTCSGDWGVY. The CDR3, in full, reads CTCSGDWGVYEQYF.

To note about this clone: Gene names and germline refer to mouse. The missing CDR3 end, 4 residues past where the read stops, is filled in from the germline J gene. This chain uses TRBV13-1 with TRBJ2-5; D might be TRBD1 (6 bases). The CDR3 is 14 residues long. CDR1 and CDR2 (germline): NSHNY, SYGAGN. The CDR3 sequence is CASSDAGAGDTQYF. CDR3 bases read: TGTGCCAGCAGTGATGCAGGGGCAGGTGAC.

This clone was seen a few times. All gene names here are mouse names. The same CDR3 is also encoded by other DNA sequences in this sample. CDR3 DNA, as far as it was read: TGCACCTGCAGTGCAGATCAGGGCAACACCGGG. Its translation is CTCSADQGNTG. The whole CDR3 sequence is CTCSADQGNTGQLYF. This chain connects TRBV1 to TRBJ2-2; TRBD1 is a possible D gene (5 bases). The observed sequence ends 4 residues before the CDR3 terminus, with the missing tail filled in from the germline J gene. With 0 bases removed from V and 2 bases from J, the gap between germline ends came to 7 bases. Germline CDR1 reads NSQYPW; CDR2 reads LRSPGD (reference sequence). The CDR3 length is 15 residues.

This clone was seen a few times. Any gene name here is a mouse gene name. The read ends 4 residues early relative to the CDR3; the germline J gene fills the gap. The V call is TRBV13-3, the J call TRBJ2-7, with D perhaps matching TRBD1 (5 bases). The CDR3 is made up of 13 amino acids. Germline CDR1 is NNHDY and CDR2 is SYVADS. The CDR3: CASSERGGDEQYF. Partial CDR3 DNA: TGTGCCAGCAGTGAAAGGGGAGGGGAT.

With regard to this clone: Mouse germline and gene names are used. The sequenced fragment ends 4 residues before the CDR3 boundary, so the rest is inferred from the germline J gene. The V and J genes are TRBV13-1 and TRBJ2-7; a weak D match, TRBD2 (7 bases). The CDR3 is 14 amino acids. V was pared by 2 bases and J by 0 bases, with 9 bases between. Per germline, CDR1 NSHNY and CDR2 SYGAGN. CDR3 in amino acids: CASSEGGYSYEQYF. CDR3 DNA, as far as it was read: TGTGCCAGCAGTGAGGGGGGCTACTCCTAT.

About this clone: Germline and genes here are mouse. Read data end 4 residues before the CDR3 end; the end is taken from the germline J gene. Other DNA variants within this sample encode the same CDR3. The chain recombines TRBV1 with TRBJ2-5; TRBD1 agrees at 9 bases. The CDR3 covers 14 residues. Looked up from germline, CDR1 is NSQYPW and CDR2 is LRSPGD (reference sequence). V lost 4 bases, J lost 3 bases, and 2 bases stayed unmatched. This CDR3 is CTCSGGTGQDTQYF. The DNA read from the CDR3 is TGCACCTGCAGTGGGGGGACAGGGCAAGAC.

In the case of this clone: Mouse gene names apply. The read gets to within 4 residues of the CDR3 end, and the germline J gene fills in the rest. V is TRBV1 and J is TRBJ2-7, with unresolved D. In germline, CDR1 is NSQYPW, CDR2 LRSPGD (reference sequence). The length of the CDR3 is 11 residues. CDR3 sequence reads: CTCSIPYEQYF. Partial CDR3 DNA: TGCACCTGCAGCATTCCGTAT.

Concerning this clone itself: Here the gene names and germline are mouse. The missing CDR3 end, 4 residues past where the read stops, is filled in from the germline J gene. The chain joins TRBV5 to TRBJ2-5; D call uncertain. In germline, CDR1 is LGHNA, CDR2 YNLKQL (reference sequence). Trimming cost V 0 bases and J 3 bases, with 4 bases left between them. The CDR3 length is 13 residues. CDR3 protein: CASSQDQQDTQYF. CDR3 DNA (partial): TGTGCCAGCAGCCAAGATCAGCAAGAC.

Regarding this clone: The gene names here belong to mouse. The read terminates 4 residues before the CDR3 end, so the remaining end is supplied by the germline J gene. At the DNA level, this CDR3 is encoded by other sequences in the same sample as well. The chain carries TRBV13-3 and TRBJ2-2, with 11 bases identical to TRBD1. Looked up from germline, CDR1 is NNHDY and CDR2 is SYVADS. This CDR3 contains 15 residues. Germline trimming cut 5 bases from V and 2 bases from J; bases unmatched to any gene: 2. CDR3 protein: CASRDRGRNTGQLYF. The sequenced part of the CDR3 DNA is TGTGCCAGCAGGGACAGGGGGCGCAACACCGGG. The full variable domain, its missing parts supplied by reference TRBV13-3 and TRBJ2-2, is EAAVTQSPRSKVAVTGGKVTLSCHQTNNHDYMYWYRQDTGHGLRLIHYSYVADSTEKGDIPDGYKASRPSQENFSLILELASLSQTAVYFCASRDRGRNTGQLYFGEGSKLTVL.

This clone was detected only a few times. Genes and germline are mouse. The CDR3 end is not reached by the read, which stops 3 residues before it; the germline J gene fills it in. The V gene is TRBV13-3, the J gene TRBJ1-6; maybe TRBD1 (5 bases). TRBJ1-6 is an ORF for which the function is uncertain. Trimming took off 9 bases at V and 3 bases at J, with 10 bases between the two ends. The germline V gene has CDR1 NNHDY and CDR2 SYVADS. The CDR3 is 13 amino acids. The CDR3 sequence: CATRQSYNSPLYF. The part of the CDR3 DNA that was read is TGTGCCACCAGACAGAGCTATAATTCGCCC.

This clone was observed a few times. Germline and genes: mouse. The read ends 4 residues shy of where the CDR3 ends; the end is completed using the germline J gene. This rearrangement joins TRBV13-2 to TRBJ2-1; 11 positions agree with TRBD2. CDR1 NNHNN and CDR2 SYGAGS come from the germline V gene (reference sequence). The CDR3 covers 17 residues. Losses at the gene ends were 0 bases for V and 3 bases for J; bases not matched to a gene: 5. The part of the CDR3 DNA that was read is TGTGCCAGCGGTGATGCACGGGACTGGGGGTCCTATGCT. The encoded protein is CASGDARDWGSYA. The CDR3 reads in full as CASGDARDWGSYAEQFF.

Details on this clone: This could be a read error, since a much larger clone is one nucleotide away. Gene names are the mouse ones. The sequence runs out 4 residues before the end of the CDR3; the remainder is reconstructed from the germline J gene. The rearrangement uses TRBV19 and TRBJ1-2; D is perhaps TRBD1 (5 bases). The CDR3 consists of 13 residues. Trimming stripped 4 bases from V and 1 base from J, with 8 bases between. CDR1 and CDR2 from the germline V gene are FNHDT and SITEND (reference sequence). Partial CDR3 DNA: TGTGCCAGCAGTGACAGAATAAACTCC. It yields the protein CASSDRINS. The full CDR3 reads CASSDRINSDYTF.

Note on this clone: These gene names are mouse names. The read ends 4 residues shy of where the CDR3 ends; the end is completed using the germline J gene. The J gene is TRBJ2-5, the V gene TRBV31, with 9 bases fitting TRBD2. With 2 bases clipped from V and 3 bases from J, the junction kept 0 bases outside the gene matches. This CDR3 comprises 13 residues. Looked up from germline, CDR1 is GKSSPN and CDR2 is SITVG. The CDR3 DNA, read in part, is TGTGCCTGGAGTGGACTGGGGCAAGAC. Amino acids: CAWSGLGQD. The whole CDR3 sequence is CAWSGLGQDTQYF.

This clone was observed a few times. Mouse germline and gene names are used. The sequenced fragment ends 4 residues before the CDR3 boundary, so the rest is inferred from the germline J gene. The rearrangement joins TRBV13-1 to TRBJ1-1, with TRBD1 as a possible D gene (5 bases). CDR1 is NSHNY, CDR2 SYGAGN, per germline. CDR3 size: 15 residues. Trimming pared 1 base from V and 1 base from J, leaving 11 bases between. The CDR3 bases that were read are TGTGCCAGCAGTGATTTGGGGGGGGGAAACACA. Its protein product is CASSDLGGGNT. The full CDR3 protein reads CASSDLGGGNTEVFF.

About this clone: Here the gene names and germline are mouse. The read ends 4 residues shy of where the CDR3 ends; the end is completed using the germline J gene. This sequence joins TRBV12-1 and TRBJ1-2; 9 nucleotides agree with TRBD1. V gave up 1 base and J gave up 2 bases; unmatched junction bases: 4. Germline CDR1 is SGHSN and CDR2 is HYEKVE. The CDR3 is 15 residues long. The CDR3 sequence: CASSLKQGANSDYTF. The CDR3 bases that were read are TGTGCCAGCTCTCTTAAACAGGGGGCCAACTCC.

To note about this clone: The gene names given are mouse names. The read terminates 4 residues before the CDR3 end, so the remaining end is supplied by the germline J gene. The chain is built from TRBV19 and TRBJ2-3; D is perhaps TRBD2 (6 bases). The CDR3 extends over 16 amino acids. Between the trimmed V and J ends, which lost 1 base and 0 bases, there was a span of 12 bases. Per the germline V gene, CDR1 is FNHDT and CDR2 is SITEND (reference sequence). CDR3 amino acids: CASSIMLGSSAETLYF. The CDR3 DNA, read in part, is TGTGCCAGCAGTATAATGCTGGGGTCTAGTGCAGAA.

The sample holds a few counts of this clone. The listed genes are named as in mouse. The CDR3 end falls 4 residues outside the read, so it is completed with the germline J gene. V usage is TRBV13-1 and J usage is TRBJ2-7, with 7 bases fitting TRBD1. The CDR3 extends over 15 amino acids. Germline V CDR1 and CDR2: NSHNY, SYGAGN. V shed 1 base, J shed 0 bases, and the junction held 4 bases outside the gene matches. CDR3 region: CASSDRPGGSYEQYF. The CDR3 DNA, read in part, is TGTGCCAGCAGTGATCGTCCAGGGGGCTCCTAT.

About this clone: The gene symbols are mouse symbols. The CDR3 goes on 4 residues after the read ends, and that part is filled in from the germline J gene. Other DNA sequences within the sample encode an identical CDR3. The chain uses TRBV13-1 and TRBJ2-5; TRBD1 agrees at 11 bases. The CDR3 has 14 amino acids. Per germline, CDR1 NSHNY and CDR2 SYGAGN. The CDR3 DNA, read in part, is TGTGCCAGCAGTGGGACAGGGGGCAAAGAC. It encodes CASSGTGGKD. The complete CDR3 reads CASSGTGGKDTQYF.

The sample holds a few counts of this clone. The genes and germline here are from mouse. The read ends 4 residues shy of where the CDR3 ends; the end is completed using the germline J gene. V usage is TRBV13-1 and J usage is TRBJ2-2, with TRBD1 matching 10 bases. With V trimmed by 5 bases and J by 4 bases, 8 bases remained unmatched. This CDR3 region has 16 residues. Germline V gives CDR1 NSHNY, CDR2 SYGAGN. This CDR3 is CASRRQGARGTGQLYF. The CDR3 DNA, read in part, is TGTGCCAGCAGGAGACAGGGGGCGCGGGGCACCGGG.